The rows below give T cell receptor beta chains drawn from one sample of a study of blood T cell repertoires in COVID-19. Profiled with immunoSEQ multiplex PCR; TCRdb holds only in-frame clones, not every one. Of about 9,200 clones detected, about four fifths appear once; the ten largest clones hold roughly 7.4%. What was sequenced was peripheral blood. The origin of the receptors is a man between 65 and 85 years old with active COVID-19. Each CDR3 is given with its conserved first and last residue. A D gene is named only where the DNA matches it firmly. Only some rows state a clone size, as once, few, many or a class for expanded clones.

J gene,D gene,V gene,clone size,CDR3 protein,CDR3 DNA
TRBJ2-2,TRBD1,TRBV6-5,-,CASTRDRDTGELFF,TGTGCCAGCACTCGGGACAGAGACACCGGGGAGCTGTTTTTT
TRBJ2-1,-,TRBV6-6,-,CASGPSGDNEQFF,TGTGCCAGCGGGCCTTCCGGGGACAATGAGCAGTTCTTC
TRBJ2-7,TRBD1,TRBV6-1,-,CASSEGTGGFYEQYF,TGTGCCAGCAGTGAAGGGACAGGGGGCTTCTACGAGCAGTACTTC
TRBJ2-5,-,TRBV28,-,CASSSRVLGAQETQYF,TGTGCCAGCAGTTCACGTGTCCTCGGAGCCCAAGAGACCCAGTACTTC
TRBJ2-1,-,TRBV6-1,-,CASSELGGEQFF,TGTGCCAGCAGTGAACTCGGAGGTGAGCAGTTCTTC
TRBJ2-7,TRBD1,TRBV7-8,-,CASSSDRGPPYF,TGTGCCAGCAGCTCCGACAGGGGGCCCCCGTACTTC
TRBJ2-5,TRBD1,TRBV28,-,CASSFQGEETQYF,TGTGCCAGCAGTTTTCAGGGGGAGGAGACCCAGTACTTC
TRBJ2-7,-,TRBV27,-,CLPSKKHEQYF,TGTCTGCCTAGCAAGAAACACGAGCAGTACTTC
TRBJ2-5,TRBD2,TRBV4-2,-,CASSQRLAGETQYF,TGTGCCAGCAGCCAAAGACTAGCGGGAGAGACCCAGTACTTC
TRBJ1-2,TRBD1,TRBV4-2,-,CASSHQQGQGSTF,TGTGCCAGCAGCCACCAACAGGGACAGGGGAGCACCTTC
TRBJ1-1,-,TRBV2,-,CASSVLRGKNTEAFF,TGTGCCAGCAGTGTCCTTCGGGGGAAGAACACTGAAGCTTTCTTT
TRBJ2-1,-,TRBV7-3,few,CASAASSARGQFF,TGTGCCAGCGCGGCCTCCTCGGCTCGCGGGCAGTTCTTC
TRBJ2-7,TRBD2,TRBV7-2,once,CASSSPGLASEQYF,TGTGCCAGCAGCTCGCCGGGACTAGCGTCTGAGCAGTACTTC
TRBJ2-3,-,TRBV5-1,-,CASSLDSGTDTQYF,TGCGCCAGCAGCTTGGATTCCGGCACAGATACGCAGTATTTT
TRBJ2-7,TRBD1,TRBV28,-,CASSYPPGDRERGKLYEQYF,TGTGCCAGCAGTTATCCCCCTGGGGACAGGGAACGGGGCAAACTTTACGAACAGTACTTC
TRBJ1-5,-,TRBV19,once,CASSMKVTAPQHF,TGTGCCAGTAGTATGAAAGTGACAGCTCCCCAGCATTTT
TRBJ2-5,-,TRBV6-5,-,CASGLVETQYF,TGTGCCAGCGGCCTTGTGGAGACCCAGTACTTC
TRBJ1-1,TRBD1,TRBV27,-,CASSRAGTGGPRAEAFF,TGTGCCAGCAGTCGCGCCGGGACAGGGGGGCCCCGGGCTGAAGCTTTCTTT
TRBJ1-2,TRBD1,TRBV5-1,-,CASSLAPGTGGYGYTF,TGCGCCAGCAGCTTGGCCCCTGGAACAGGGGGATATGGCTACACCTTC
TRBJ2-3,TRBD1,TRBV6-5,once,CASSRDRRTDTQYF,TGTGCCAGCAGTAGGGACAGACGCACAGATACGCAGTATTTT
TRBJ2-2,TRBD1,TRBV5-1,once,CASSLGQVNRAGELFF,TGCGCCAGCAGCCTCGGACAGGTTAACCGGGCCGGGGAGCTGTTTTTT
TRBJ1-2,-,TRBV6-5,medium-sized,CASSYSPVALWGYTF,TGTGCCAGCAGTTACTCCCCCGTAGCACTCTGGGGCTACACCTTC
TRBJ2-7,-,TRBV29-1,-,CSVESGRGEQYF,TGCAGCGTTGAGTCGGGAAGGGGGGAGCAGTACTTC
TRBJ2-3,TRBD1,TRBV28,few,CASSLLGGGLITDTQYF,TGTGCCAGCAGCCTACTAGGGGGCGGGCTGATCACAGATACGCAGTATTTT
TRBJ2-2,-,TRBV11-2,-,CASSLDRLGELFF,TGTGCCAGCAGCTTAGATCGTCTCGGGGAGCTGTTTTTT
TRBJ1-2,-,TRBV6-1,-,CASSDRGFTGYTF,TGTGCCAGCAGTGATAGAGGGTTCACTGGCTACACCTTC
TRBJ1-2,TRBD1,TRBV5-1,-,CASSPQTGVGYTF,TGCGCCAGCAGCCCCCAAACAGGGGTCGGCTACACCTTC
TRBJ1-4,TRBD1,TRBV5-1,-,CASSSGTGVEKLFF,TGCGCCAGCAGCTCCGGGACAGGGGTTGAAAAACTGTTTTTT
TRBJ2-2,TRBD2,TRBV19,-,CASSREGLAGNTGELFF,TGTGCCAGTAGTAGAGAAGGACTAGCGGGGAACACCGGGGAGCTGTTTTTT
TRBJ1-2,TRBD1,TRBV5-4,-,CASSLVGQGGNTF,TGTGCCAGCAGCTTGGTGGGACAGGGAGGAAACACCTTC
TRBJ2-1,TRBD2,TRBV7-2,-,CASSLVPSGSSREQFF,TGTGCCAGCAGCTTAGTGCCTAGCGGGAGCTCGAGGGAGCAGTTCTTC
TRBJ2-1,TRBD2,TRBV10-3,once,CAISPGGSHNEQFF,TGTGCCATCAGCCCGGGGGGATCTCACAATGAGCAGTTCTTC
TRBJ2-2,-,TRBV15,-,CATSKSFGGAGELFF,TGTGCCACCAGCAAGAGCTTTGGGGGCGCCGGGGAGCTGTTTTTT
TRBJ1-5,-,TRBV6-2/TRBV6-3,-,CASSLDRSNQPQHF,TGTGCCAGCAGCCTCGACAGGTCGAATCAGCCCCAGCATTTT
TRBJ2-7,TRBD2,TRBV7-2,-,CASSSPPGGSQYF,TGTGCCAGCAGCAGCCCCCCTGGCGGGAGTCAGTACTTC
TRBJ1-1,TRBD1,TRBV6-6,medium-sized,CASSYFMDRVNTEAFF,TGTGCCAGCAGTTACTTTATGGACAGGGTGAACACTGAAGCTTTCTTT
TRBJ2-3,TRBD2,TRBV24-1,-,CATSDRWTSGHTDTQYF,TGTGCCACCAGTGATCGTTGGACTAGCGGGCACACAGATACGCAGTATTTT
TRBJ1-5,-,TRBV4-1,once,CASSQGQANQPQHF,TGCGCCAGCAGCCAAGGACAGGCAAATCAGCCCCAGCATTTT
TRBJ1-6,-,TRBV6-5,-,CASSYSGAANSPLHF,TGTGCCAGCAGTTACAGCGGGGCAGCTAATTCACCCCTCCACTTT
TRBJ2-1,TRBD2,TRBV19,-,CASSTSPSGNRNEQFF,TGTGCCAGTAGTACCAGCCCGAGCGGGAATAGGAATGAGCAGTTCTTC
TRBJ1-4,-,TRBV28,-,CASSQGRGGNEKLFF,TGTGCCAGCAGCCAGGGACGGGGGGGGAATGAAAAACTGTTTTTT
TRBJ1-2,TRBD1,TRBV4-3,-,CASSQGTGSGYGYTF,TGCGCCAGCAGCCAAGGGACAGGGTCGGGCTATGGCTACACCTTC
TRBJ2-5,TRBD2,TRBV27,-,CASSFGRLAGTQETQYF,TGTGCCAGCAGTTTCGGCCGACTAGCGGGAACACAAGAGACCCAGTACTTC
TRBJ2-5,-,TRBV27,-,CASRLRSLQETQYF,TGTGCCAGCAGGCTAAGGAGCCTACAAGAGACCCAGTACTTC
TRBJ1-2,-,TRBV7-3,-,CASSQDSLYGYTF,TGTGCCAGCAGCCAGGACAGCCTCTATGGCTACACCTTC
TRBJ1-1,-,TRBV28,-,CASTLDQRLNTEAFF,TGTGCCAGCACCCTGGATCAGCGACTCAACACTGAAGCTTTCTTT
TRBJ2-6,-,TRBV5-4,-,CASSLGAAETGANVLTF,TGTGCCAGCAGCTTGGGGGCAGCTGAGACTGGGGCCAACGTCCTGACTTTC
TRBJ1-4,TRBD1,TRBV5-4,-,CASSSNTGGLQKLFF,TGTGCCAGCAGCAGTAATACAGGGGGCTTGCAAAAACTGTTTTTT
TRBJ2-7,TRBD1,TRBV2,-,CASSIRTGRNEQYF,TGTGCCAGCAGTATTCGGACAGGGAGGAACGAGCAGTACTTC
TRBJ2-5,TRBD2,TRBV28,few,CASSPGTSLETQYF,TGTGCCAGCAGCCCCGGGACTAGCTTAGAGACCCAGTACTTC
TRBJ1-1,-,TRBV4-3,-,CASSLEQGKNTEAFF,TGCGCCAGCAGCCTCGAGCAGGGTAAGAACACTGAAGCTTTCTTT
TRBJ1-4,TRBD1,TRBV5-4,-,CASSFRTGRVEKLFF,TGTGCCAGCAGCTTCAGGACAGGGCGTGTGGAAAAACTGTTTTTT
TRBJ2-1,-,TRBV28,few,CASRLQGPYNEQFF,TGTGCCAGCAGGCTACAGGGCCCCTACAATGAGCAGTTCTTC
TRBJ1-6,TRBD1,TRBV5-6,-,CASSRQGRNSPLHF,TGTGCCAGCAGCCGACAGGGAAGGAATTCACCCCTCCACTTT
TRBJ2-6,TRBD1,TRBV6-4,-,CASSEQQGAGANVLTF,TGTGCCAGCAGTGAACAACAGGGGGCTGGGGCCAACGTCCTGACTTTC
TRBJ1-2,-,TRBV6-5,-,CASWGRNYGYTF,TGTGCCAGCTGGGGCAGAAACTATGGCTACACCTTC
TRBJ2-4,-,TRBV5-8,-,CASRGDVMGLAKNIQYF,TGTGCCAGCAGGGGCGACGTTATGGGTTTAGCCAAAAACATTCAGTACTTC